These 12 T cell receptor beta chains were sequenced from one sample in a study of CD4+ T cells in melanoma (dated by TCRdb to between 2021 and 2023). Library method: the immunoSEQ multiplex PCR assay. Not all clones reach the TCRdb copy of this immuneACCESS table, which keeps in-frame sequences only. Checked studies attribute under half of the gap to unresolved V genes and leave the rest unexplained. The sample table contains about 120,000 clones; only one count was recorded for around 92% of them. The ten biggest clones cover roughly 3.3% of the sample. Sequenced sample: peripheral blood. All receptors come from a human donor with melanoma.

A single count supports this clone. This sequence joins TRBV19 and TRBJ2-7; 9 bases agree with TRBD1. The V segment lost 6 bases and the J segment 2 bases; nucleotides outside the gene matches: 5. There are 14 residues in the CDR3. Germline V lookup: CDR1 LNHDA, CDR2 SQIVND (reference sequence). The CDR3 here is CASSQGQGTYEQYF. The CDR3 region has the DNA TGTGCCAGTAGCCAAGGACAGGGGACCTACGAGCAGTACTTC.

DNA of the CDR3: TGTGCCAGTAGTAAGGGACAGCGCAATCAGCCCCAGCATTTT. Its protein product is CASSKGQRNQPQHF. V usage is TRBV19 and J usage is TRBJ1-5; 7 bases are shared with TRBD1. The CDR3 is 14 residues long. V shed 4 bases and J 2 bases; nucleotides not matched to a gene: 2. Germline CDR1 reads LNHDA; CDR2 reads SQIVND (reference sequence).

The genes are TRBV2 and TRBJ2-1, with D unclear. There are 11 residues in the CDR3. V shed 4 bases and J shed 10 bases, with 8 bases lying between them. Germline values: CDR1 SNHLY, CDR2 FYNNEI. The CDR3 nucleotides read TGTGCCAGCAGTGTCGTGGACGAGCAGTTCTTC. This encodes CASSVVDEQFF.

This clone appeared a single time. V gene TRBV6-5 combines with J gene TRBJ1-2, with D maybe TRBD1 (6 bases). Trimming pared 0 bases from V and 6 bases from J, leaving 11 bases between. The germline CDR1 and CDR2 sequences are MNHEY and SVGAGI. The CDR3 is 14 amino acids. CDR3 residues: CASSYSSGANGYTF. The DNA of the CDR3 is TGTGCCAGCAGTTACTCGTCGGGGGCAAATGGCTACACCTTC.

The chain recombines TRBV5-8 with TRBJ2-3; D is perhaps TRBD1 (6 bases). Germline V gene lookup returns CDR1 SGHTS and CDR2 YDEGEE. The length of the CDR3 is 13 residues. Trimming took 4 bases from V and 3 from J, leaving 9 bases between them. This CDR3 is CASSPTGTDTQYF. The CDR3, as DNA: TGTGCCAGCAGCCCCACAGGGACAGATACGCAGTATTTT.

This clone was observed a single time. The chain links TRBV2 to TRBJ2-3, with TRBD1 matching over 8 bases. With V trimmed by 8 bases and J by 4 bases, 5 bases remained unmatched. Germline V lookup: CDR1 SNHLY, CDR2 FYNNEI. This CDR3 contains 13 residues. The DNA for the CDR3 is TGTGCCAGCCAGGACAGGGAGTCAGATACGCAGTATTTT. It yields the protein CASQDRESDTQYF.

The V call is TRBV9, the J call TRBJ2-5, with 10 bases lining up with TRBD1. The DNA end favors TRBJ2-7, so the J call may be wrong. CDR1 is SGDLS, CDR2 YYNGEE, per germline. The CDR3 sequence is 14 residues long. Here the CDR3 DNA reads TGTGCCAGCAGCCCGACAGGGGGCACGGACGAGCAGTACTTC. Translating it yields CASSPTGGTDEQYF.

The gene calls are TRBV7-2 and TRBJ2-2, with 9 positions matching TRBD2. The J segment lost 0 bases and the V segment lost 5 bases, leaving 4 bases of the junction unmatched. Germline CDR1 reads SGHTA; CDR2 reads FQGNSA. The CDR3 sequence is 16 residues long. The CDR3 loop is CASSPRGGTNTGELFF. The DNA for the CDR3 is TGTGCCAGCAGCCCGCGGGGGGGGACGAACACCGGGGAGCTGTTTTTT.

The V and J genes are TRBV7-2 and TRBJ2-2; D is unresolved. The CDR3 extends over 13 amino acids. Per germline, CDR1 SGHTA and CDR2 FQGNSA. Trimming pared 3 bases from V and 1 base from J, leaving 3 bases between. The CDR3 here is CASSFRNTGELFF. The CDR3, as DNA: TGTGCCAGCAGCTTTCGGAACACCGGGGAGCTGTTTTTT.

The gene calls are TRBV7-6 and TRBJ1-1; maybe TRBD1 (6 bases). V lost 5 bases, J lost 3 bases, and 7 bases lay in between. The CDR3 runs 12 residues. Germline V lookup: CDR1 SGHVS, CDR2 FNYEAQ. The DNA of the CDR3 is TGTGCCAGCAGCCACAGGGACACTGAAGCTTTCTTT. Encoded protein: CASSHRDTEAFF.

CDR3 amino acids: CASSLYNRGAGELFF. The DNA of the CDR3 is TGTGCCAGCAGTTTATACAACAGGGGGGCCGGGGAGCTGTTTTTT. The rearrangement uses TRBV27 and TRBJ2-2, with 8 bases that match TRBD1. The CDR3 runs 15 residues. V gave up 1 base and J gave up 6 bases; unmatched junction bases: 4. Germline V gene lookup returns CDR1 MNHEY and CDR2 SMNVEV (reference sequence).

The rearrangement uses TRBV6-1 and TRBJ2-3, with 7 bases aligning to TRBD2. The germline gives CDR1 MNHNS, CDR2 SASEGT. The junction had 9 bases not matched to a gene; V was cut back by 8 bases and J by 4 bases. The CDR3 extends over 14 amino acids. The CDR3 DNA is TGTGCCAGCGGGGGGGACGGTGGGGCAGATACGCAGTATTTT. This gives the protein CASGGDGGADTQYF.